This TCR beta chain was captured in a study of CD8+CD57+ T cells in acquired aplastic anemia. Study context: On average, sorted CD4+ and CD8+ cells gave around 3.3 ug of DNA.

Whole-study findings and limits: Patients and controls had in common fewer than 30 CD8+ CDR3 sequences.

The study profiled TCR beta VDJ and CDR3 using genomic DNA as template. From the reads, TCRdb called clonotypes with MiXCR, one entry per CDR3 protein. The sample lists about 98,000 distinct CDR3 sequences, around 62% occurring once. Sequencing involved patients with CD8+CD57+ cell expansion previously shown by flow cytometry. Patients were treatment-naive when blood was sampled. Worth noting for this clonotype: Antigen unknown.

The ends were cut back, 5 bases at V and 11 bases at J, with 18 bases in the middle. From germline, CDR1 is SGHTA and CDR2 FQGTGA. There are 13 residues in the CDR3. This clonotype was obtained from a human donor with aplastic anemia. The chain joins TRBV7-3 to TRBJ1-1; possible D gene TRBD1, 5 bases. The sample comprised sorted CD4+, CD8+, or CD8+CD57+ T cells (not recorded which) from PBMCs. The DNA for the CDR3 is TGTGCCAGCAGCCTTGGGGCGGGGGAACTTGCTTTCTTT. This codes for CASSLGAGELAFF.